This T cell receptor (beta chain) was obtained from a study of T cells in Graves' hyperthyroidism and ophthalmopathy. This clonotype was seen more than once but under ten times. From germline, CDR1 is DFQATT and CDR2 SNEGSKA (reference sequence). This CDR3 contains 15 residues. The V gene end was trimmed by 6 bases and the J gene end by 2 bases; junction bases not matched to a gene: 11. TCR beta CDR3 sequences were amplified from RNA transcripts. The TCR CDR3 first-round RT-PCR relied on the HTBI primer set. TCRdb redid the calling of the multiplex PCR reads with MiXCR, one entry per CDR3 protein. The sample yields about 350,000 distinct CDR3 sequences, around 13% seen once.

The chain links TRBV20-1 to TRBJ2-7; 9 positions agree with TRBD2. The sequencing input was blood. This clonotype originated in a woman in her twenties or thirties with Graves' hyperthyroidism. CDR3 nucleotide sequence: TGCAGTGCGAGGGGGCGGGAGGGCCGCGCCTACGAGCAGTACTTC. This translates into CSARGREGRAYEQYF.